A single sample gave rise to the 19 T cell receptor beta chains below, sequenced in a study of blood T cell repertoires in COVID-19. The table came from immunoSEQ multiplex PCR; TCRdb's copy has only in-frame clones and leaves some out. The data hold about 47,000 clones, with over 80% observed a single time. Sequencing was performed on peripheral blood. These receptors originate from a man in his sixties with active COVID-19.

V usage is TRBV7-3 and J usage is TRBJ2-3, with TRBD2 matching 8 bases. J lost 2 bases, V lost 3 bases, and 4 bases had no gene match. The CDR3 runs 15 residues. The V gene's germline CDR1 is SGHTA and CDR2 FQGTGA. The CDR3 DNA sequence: TGTGCCAGCAGCTTGGGACTAGTTTACACAGATACGCAGTATTTT. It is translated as CASSLGLVYTDTQYF. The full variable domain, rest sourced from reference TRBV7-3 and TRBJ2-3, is GAGVSQTPSNKVTEKGKYVELRCDPISGHTALYWYRQSLGQGPEFLIYFQGTGAADDSGLPNDRFFAVRPEGSVSTLKIQRTERGDSAVYLCASSLGLVYTDTQYFGPGTRLTVL.

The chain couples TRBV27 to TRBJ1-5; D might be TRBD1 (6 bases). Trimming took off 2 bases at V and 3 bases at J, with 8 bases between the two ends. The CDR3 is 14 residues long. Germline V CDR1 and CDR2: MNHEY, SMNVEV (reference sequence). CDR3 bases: TGTGCCAGCAGTTTACAGGGGATCAATCAGCCCCAGCATTTT. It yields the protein CASSLQGINQPQHF.

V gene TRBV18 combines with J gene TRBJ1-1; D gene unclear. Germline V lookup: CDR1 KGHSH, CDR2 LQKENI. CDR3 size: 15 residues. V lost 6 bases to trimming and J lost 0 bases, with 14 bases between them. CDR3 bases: TGTGCCAGCTCTGAGGGCAGAGGCATGAACACTGAAGCTTTCTTT. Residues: CASSEGRGMNTEAFF.

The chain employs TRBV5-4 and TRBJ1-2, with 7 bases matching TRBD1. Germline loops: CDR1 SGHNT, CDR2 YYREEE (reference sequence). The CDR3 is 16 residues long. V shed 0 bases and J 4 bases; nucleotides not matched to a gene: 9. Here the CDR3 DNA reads TGTGCCAGCAGCTTGGGGGGAACAGGGGCTGCCTATGGCTACACCTTC. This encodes CASSLGGTGAAYGYTF.

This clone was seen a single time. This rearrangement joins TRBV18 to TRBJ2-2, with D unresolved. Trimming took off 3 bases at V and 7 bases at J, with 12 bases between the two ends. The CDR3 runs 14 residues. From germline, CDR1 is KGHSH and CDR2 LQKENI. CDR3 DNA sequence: TGTGCCAGCTCACCGTCAGAAAGAGGCGGGGAGCTGTTTTTT. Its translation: CASSPSERGGELFF.

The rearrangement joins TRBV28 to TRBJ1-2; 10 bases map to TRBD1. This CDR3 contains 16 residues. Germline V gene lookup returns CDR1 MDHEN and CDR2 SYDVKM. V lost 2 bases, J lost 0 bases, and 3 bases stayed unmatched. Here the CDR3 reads CASSLDRGLTNYGYTF. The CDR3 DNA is TGTGCCAGCAGTTTAGACAGGGGGCTTACTAACTATGGCTACACCTTC.

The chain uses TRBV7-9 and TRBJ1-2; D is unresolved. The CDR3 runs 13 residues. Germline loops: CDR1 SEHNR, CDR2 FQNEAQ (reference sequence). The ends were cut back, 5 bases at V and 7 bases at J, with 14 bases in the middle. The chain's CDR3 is CASSPPGVGGYTF. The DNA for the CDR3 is TGTGCCAGCAGCCCCCCCGGGGTAGGTGGCTACACCTTC.

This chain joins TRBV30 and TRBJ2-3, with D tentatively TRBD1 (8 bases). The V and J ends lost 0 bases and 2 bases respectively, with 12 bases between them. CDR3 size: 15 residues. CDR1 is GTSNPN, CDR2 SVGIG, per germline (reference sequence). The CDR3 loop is CAWSVQGGPTDTQYF. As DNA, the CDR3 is TGTGCCTGGAGTGTACAGGGGGGGCCCACAGATACGCAGTATTTT.

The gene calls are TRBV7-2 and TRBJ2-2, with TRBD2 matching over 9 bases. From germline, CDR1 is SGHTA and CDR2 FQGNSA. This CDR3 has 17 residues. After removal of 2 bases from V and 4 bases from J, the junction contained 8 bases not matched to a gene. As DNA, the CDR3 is TGTGCCAGCAGCTTATCAGGCCTAGCGGGGATCACCGGGGAGCTGTTTTTT. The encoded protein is CASSLSGLAGITGELFF.

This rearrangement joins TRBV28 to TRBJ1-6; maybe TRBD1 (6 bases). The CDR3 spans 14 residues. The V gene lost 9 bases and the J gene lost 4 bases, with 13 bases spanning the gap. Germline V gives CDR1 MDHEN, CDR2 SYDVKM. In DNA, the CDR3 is TGTGCCAGTAGGGCGGACAGATATAATTCACCCCTCCACTTT. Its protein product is CASRADRYNSPLHF.

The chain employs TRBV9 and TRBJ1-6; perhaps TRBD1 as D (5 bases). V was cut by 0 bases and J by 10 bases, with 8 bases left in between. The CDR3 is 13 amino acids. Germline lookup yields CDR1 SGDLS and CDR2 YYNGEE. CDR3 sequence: CASSVEGYSPLHF. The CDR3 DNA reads TGTGCCAGCAGCGTAGAGGGGTACTCACCCCTCCACTTT.

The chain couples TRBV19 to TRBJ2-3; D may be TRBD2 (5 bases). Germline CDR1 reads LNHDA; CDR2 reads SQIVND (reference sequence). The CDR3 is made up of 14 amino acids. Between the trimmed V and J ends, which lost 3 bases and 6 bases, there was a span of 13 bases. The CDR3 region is CASSIPGIPDTQYF. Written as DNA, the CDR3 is TGTGCCAGTAGTATTCCCGGGATCCCCGATACGCAGTATTTT.

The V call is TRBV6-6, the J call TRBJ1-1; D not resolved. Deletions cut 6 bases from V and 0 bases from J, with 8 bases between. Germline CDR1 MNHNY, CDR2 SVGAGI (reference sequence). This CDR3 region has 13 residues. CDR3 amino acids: CASRLALNTEAFF. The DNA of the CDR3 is TGTGCCAGCAGGTTGGCCCTGAACACTGAAGCTTTCTTT.

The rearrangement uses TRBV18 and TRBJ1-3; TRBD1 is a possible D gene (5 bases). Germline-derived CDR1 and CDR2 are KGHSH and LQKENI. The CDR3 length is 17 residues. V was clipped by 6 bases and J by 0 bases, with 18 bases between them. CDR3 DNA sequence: TGTGCCAGCTCCCCGCCGGGAGGGGCGAACTCTGGAAACACCATATATTTT. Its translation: CASSPPGGANSGNTIYF.

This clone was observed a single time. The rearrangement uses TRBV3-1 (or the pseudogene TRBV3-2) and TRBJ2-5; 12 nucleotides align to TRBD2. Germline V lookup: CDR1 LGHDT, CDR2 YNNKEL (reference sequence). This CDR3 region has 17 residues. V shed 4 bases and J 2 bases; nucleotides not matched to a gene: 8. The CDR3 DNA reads TGTGCCAGCAGCCTAAGCCCCCTAGCGGGGGGGCAAGAGACCCAGTACTTC. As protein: CASSLSPLAGGQETQYF.

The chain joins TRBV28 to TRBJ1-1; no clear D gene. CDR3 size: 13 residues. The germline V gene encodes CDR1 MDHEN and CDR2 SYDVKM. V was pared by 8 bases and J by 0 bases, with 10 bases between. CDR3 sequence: CASFDTMNTEAFF. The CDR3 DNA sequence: TGTGCCAGCTTTGACACCATGAACACTGAAGCTTTCTTT.

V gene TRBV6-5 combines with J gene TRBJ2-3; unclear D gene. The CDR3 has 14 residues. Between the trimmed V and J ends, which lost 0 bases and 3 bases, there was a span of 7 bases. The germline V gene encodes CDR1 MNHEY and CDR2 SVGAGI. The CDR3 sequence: CASSYSAFTDTQYF. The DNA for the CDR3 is TGTGCCAGCAGTTACTCGGCTTTTACAGATACGCAGTATTTT.

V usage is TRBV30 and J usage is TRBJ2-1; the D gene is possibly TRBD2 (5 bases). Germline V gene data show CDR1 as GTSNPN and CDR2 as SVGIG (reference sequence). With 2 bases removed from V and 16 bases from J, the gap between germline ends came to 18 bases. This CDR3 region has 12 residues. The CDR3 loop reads CAWSPLAGVIFF. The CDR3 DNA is TGTGCCTGGAGTCCCCTTGCGGGTGTGATATTCTTC.

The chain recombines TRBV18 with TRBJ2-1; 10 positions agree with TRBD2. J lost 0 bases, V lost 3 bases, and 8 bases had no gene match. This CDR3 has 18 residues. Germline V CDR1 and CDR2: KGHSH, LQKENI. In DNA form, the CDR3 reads TGTGCCAGCTCACCTTTAAGGACTAGCGGTAGCTCCTACAATGAGCAGTTCTTC. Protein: CASSPLRTSGSSYNEQFF.